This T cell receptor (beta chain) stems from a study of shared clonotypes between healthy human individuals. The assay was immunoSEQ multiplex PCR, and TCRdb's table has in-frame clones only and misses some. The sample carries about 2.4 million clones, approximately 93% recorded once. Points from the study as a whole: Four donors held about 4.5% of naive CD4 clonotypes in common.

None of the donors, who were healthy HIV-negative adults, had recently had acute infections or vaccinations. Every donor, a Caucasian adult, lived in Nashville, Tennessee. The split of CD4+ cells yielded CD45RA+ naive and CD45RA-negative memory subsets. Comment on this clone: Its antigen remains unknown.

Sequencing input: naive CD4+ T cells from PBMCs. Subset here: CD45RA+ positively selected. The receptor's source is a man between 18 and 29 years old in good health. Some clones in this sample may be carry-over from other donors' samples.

The CDR3 nucleotides are TGTGCCAGCAGCCAAGCGGGCGCTAGCGGTCACTACAATGAGCAGTTCTTC. This gives the protein CASSQAGASGHYNEQFF. This chain connects TRBV7-9 to TRBJ2-1; 7 bases align to TRBD2. Germline V lookup: CDR1 SEHNR, CDR2 FQNEAQ (reference sequence). The CDR3 loop spans 17 amino acids. The V and J ends lost 5 bases and 3 bases, in that order; junction bases with no gene match: 13. Using reference TRBV7-9 and TRBJ2-1 for the parts outside the CDR3, the full variable domain is DTGVSQNPRHKITKRGQNVTFRCDPISEHNRLYWYRQTLGQGPEFLTYFQNEAQLEKSRLLSDRFSAERPKGSFSTLEIQRTEQGDSAMYLCASSQAGASGHYNEQFFGPGTRLTVL.